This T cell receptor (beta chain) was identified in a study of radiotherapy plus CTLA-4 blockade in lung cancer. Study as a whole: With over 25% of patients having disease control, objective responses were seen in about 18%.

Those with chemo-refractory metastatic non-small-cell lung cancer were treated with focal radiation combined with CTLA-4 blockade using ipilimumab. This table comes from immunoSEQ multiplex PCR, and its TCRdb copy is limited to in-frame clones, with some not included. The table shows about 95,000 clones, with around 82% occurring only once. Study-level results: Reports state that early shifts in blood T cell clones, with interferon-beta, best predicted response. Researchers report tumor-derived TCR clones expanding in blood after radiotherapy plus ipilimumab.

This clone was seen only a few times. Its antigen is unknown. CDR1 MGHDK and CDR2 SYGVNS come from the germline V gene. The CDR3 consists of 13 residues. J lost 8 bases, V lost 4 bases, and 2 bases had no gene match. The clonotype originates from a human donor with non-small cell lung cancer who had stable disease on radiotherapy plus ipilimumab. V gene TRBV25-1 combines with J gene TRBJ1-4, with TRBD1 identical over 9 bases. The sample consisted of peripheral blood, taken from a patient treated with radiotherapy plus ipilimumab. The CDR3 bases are TGTGCCAGCAGTGGGACAGGGGTGGAAAAACTGTTTTTT. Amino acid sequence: CASSGTGVEKLFF.